This T cell receptor beta chain is drawn from a study of CD4 T cells in relation to SARS-CoV-2 and coronaviruses. Whole-study context: Median patient age was roughly 36 years, spanning 21 to 72 years. A couple of subjects were Hispanic; patients were 8 males and a handful of females.

Assay used: immunoSEQ multiplex PCR; TCRdb lists only in-frame clones, some missing. This table holds around 37,000 clones, approximately 83% found once. The germline gives CDR1 KGHSH, CDR2 LQKENI. CDR3 length: 15 residues. The V and J ends lost 3 bases and 8 bases, in that order; junction bases with no gene match: 9. The chain is built from TRBV18 and TRBJ2-1, with 8 positions matching TRBD2. This sequence originates from an adult with COVID-19. Sequencing input: memory CD4+ T cells from PBMCs. Written as DNA, the CDR3 is TGTGCCAGCTCACCTCCGGGACTAGACGGGTATGAGCAGTTCTTC. It codes for CASSPPGLDGYEQFF.